Given below is one TCR beta chain in context. This clone occurred once. What antigen it recognizes has not been identified. No per-base quality is available; no much larger clone lies one base away. This entry is derived from a study of preoperative IRX-2 immunotherapy in early breast cancer (dated 2019 in TCRdb). At the junction V is shortened by 4 bases and J by 6 bases, with 15 bases in between. Counted from cysteine to phenylalanine, this CDR3 has 15 amino acids. The only DNA kept is the CDR3, 45 bases in frame from the first base. In the germline V gene (reference sequence), CDR1 corresponds to LNHDA and CDR2 to SQIVND. Libraries were constructed by the immunoSEQ multiplex PCR assay. Here the immuneACCESS table is served through TCRdb, limited to in-frame sequences with V and J called. Missing clones are a known gap in these copies; in checked studies unresolved V genes cover under half, and the rest lacks a known reason. A total of roughly 43,000 clones appear in this sample, around 96% of them only once. The leading ten clones occupy 1.5% to 2% of the sample.

The treatment or condition label here, explained by the study, means: preoperative locoregional IRX-2 cytokine immunotherapy. The samples were obtained from a phase Ib study that tested preoperative, locoregional IRX-2 cytokine immunotherapy meant to prime immune responses. The donors were early-stage breast cancer patients who were given IRX-2 prior to surgery. The sequences come from tumor tissue, collected after IRX-2 immunotherapy. The origin of this receptor is a human donor with breast cancer. The rearranged chain carries TRBV19 and TRBJ2-2; tentative D gene TRBD1, with 6 bases matching. CDR3 sequence: CASSRDQGSSGELFF. The sequenced DNA is TGTGCCAGTAGTAGGGATCAGGGGTCGTCCGGGGAGCTGTTTTTT.